Sequencing of this TCR beta chain was carried out in a study of blood T cells in healthy people across ages. Notes on the study in general: A strong correlation was seen between TCR beta diversity and naive T cell percentage.

Each donor gave roughly 9.1 milliliters of peripheral blood. Isolation per sample recovered at least 6 million PBMCs. On this clonotype itself: Its antigen is not known.

The authors ran a second PCR of about 6 to 11 cycles using a sample-barcoded 5' primer and a J-beta primer mix. TCRdb re-derived calls from the 5' RACE reads in MiXCR, one entry per CDR3 protein. The sample lists approximately 1.5 million distinct CDR3 sequences; about 42% were seen once. The receptor was isolated from a young woman in good health. The specimen was blood.

This CDR3 reads CASSSPGGSTGNIQYF. CDR3 nucleotides: TGTGCCAGCAGTTCCCCCGGGGGGAGCACGGGAAACATTCAGTACTTC. The chain carries TRBV6-2 or TRBV6-3 and TRBJ2-7; 7 bases fit TRBD2. The DNA end is a closer match to TRBJ2-4, so the J assignment may be wrong. This CDR3 comprises 16 residues. The germline gives CDR1 MNHEY, CDR2 SVGEGT.